The 26 T cell receptor beta chains listed next were all sequenced from one sample in a study of human T cells and chemical hapten exposure. Sample time point: pre-sensitization, week 0. Treatment of the sample: therapeutic diphenylcyclopropenone sensitization with weekly scalp DPC. TCRdb itself ran the RACE reads through MiXCR, one entry per CDR3 protein. The sample holds 250,000 or so distinct CDR3 sequences, about 9% seen once. The material was whole blood, obtained in connection with sensitization to the hapten diphenylcyclopropenone (DPC). These TCRs come from a woman aged 40 to 55 with alopecia areata. Some clones in this sample may be carry-over from other donors' samples.

The chain couples TRBV6-5 to TRBJ2-3; TRBD2 matches at 8 bases. The trim removed 2 bases at V and 5 bases at J, leaving 9 bases unmatched. CDR1 and CDR2 (germline): MNHEY, SVGAGI. CDR3 length: 16 residues. CDR3 residues: CASSYARAGAQDTQYF. CDR3 coding DNA: TGTGCCAGCAGTTACGCCCGAGCGGGAGCCCAAGATACGCAGTATTTT.

The V and J genes are TRBV7-8 and TRBJ2-3; possibly TRBD1 or TRBD2 for D (6 bases each). Germline assignment: CDR1 SGHVS and CDR2 FQNEAQ. The CDR3 totals 14 residues. V lost 4 bases, J lost 8 bases, and 16 bases lay in between. CDR3 sequence: CASSSKTGGRTQYF. The CDR3 DNA reads TGTGCCAGCAGCTCTAAGACTGGGGGGCGTACGCAGTATTTT.

The rearrangement links TRBV29-1 to TRBJ2-6; D is tentatively TRBD1 or TRBD2 (5 bases each). CDR3 length equals 14 residues. Germline assignment: CDR1 SQVTM and CDR2 ANQGSEA. The V gene lost 4 bases and the J gene lost 2 bases, with 9 bases spanning the gap. CDR3 sequence (DNA): TGCAGCGTTGGTTTGGGGGCTGGGGCCAACGTCCTGACTTTC. This codes for CSVGLGAGANVLTF.

The chain recombines TRBV12-3 or TRBV12-4 with TRBJ1-6, with 8 bases that match TRBD1. The CDR3 runs 14 residues. The V gene end was trimmed by 2 bases and the J gene end by 7 bases; junction bases not matched to a gene: 1. The CDR3 reads CASSLQGANSPLHF. CDR3 bases: TGTGCCAGCAGTTTACAGGGGGCGAATTCACCCCTCCACTTT.

This clonotype came up many times. This chain links TRBV29-1 with TRBJ1-2; D gene unclear. Germline assignment: CDR1 SQVTM and CDR2 ANQGSEA. Trimming took 3 bases from V and 4 from J, leaving 12 bases between them. CDR3 length equals 13 residues. In DNA form, the CDR3 reads TGCAGCGTTGAGGAACCCAGGAGCTATGGCTACACCTTC. Encoded protein: CSVEEPRSYGYTF.

The sample holds a few counts of this clonotype. The chain carries TRBV3-1 and TRBJ2-5, with D uncertain. Germline V gives CDR1 LGHDT, CDR2 YNNKEL (reference sequence). V dropped 0 bases and J dropped 2 bases, with 7 bases sitting between them. The length of the CDR3 is 14 residues. The CDR3 DNA reads as TGTGCCAGCAGCCAAGACTTGGGACAAGAGACCCAGTACTTC. Translated, it gives CASSQDLGQETQYF.

This sequence joins TRBV5-1 and TRBJ2-7, with 10 bases identical to TRBD1. Per germline, CDR1 SGHRS and CDR2 YFSETQ. The length of the CDR3 is 14 residues. V trimming: 3 bases; J trimming: 8 bases; junction bases outside the gene matches: 8. The DNA of the CDR3 is TGCGCCAGCAGCTCCGGGACAGGGGCTGAGAAGCAGTACTTC. Translating gives CASSSGTGAEKQYF.

V gene TRBV6-5 combines with J gene TRBJ1-1; tentative D call: TRBD1 (5 bases). Trimming cost V 7 bases and J 6 bases, with 15 bases left between them. The CDR3 is made up of 13 amino acids. CDR1 MNHEY and CDR2 SVGAGI come from the germline V gene. CDR3 protein: CASKNGGGAEAFF. In DNA, the CDR3 is TGTGCCAGCAAAAACGGGGGAGGGGCTGAAGCTTTCTTT.

The sample holds a few counts of this clonotype. The chain is built from TRBV14 and TRBJ1-4; weak D call: TRBD1 (6 bases). Trimming removed 0 bases from V and 8 bases from J, with 13 bases in between. The CDR3 sequence is 15 residues long. Germline assignment: CDR1 SGHDN and CDR2 FVKESK. The CDR3 sequence is CASSQETGTGEKLFF. The CDR3 DNA reads TGTGCCAGCAGCCAAGAGACGGGTACAGGGGAAAAACTGTTTTTT.

This clonotype was counted many times. The V call is TRBV28, the J call TRBJ1-5, with D maybe TRBD1 (6 bases). CDR1 is MDHEN and CDR2 is SYDVKM in the germline V gene. The CDR3 contains 16 residues. V was pared by 4 bases and J by 2 bases, with 15 bases between. CDR3: CASSSTGYEGNQPQHF. CDR3 coding DNA: TGTGCCAGCAGTTCGACAGGTTATGAAGGCAATCAGCCCCAGCATTTT.

The chain uses TRBV4-3 and TRBJ2-3; D is ambiguous. From germline, CDR1 is LGHNA and CDR2 YSLEER. Trimming removed 0 bases from V and 3 bases from J, with 16 bases in between. The CDR3 is 17 amino acids. DNA of the CDR3: TGCGCCAGCAGCCAAGATTTTTCGACGGATTGGACAGATACGCAGTATTTT. This codes for CASSQDFSTDWTDTQYF.

In this sample, this clonotype turned up a few times. The V call is TRBV13, the J call TRBJ2-7; a possible D gene is TRBD2 (5 bases). The CDR3 has 13 amino acids. Looked up from germline, CDR1 is PRHDT and CDR2 is FYEKMQ (reference sequence). Trimming cost V 4 bases and J 0 bases, with 7 bases left between them. The CDR3 nucleotides read TGTGCCAGCAGCTCCGGGAACTCCTACGAGCAGTACTTC. Its protein product is CASSSGNSYEQYF.

This clonotype was detected only a few times. The chain recombines TRBV6-5 with TRBJ1-2; 8 bases align to TRBD1. Germline assignment: CDR1 MNHEY and CDR2 SVGAGI. The CDR3 has 16 residues. The V segment lost 6 bases and the J segment 2 bases; nucleotides outside the gene matches: 11. The CDR3, as DNA: TGTGCCAGCAGCCGACAGGGGACCACCCCCAACTATGGCTACACCTTC. Translating it yields CASSRQGTTPNYGYTF.

This clonotype was seen only a few times. The chain couples TRBV6-2 or TRBV6-3 to TRBJ1-5; a weak D match, TRBD1 (6 bases). This CDR3 contains 14 residues. The germline V gene encodes CDR1 MNHEY and CDR2 SVGEGT. V was cut by 5 bases and J by 6 bases, with 14 bases left in between. CDR3 protein: CASSPGQSGQPQHF. The CDR3 DNA is TGTGCCAGCAGTCCCGGACAGTCCGGTCAGCCCCAGCATTTT.

This chain joins TRBV5-1 and TRBJ2-3; 8 positions match TRBD2. The germline CDR1 and CDR2 sequences are SGHRS and YFSETQ. V shed 4 bases and J 6 bases; nucleotides not matched to a gene: 13. The CDR3 covers 16 residues. CDR3 residues: CASSPIGTSGGDTQYF. The DNA for the CDR3 is TGCGCCAGCAGCCCCATCGGGACTAGTGGAGGGGATACGCAGTATTTT.

The sample holds many counts of this clonotype. This chain uses TRBV29-1 with TRBJ2-3; 9 bases align to TRBD2. Trimming removed 7 bases from V and 2 bases from J; junction bases left unmatched: 13. CDR1 SQVTM and CDR2 ANQGSEA come from the germline V gene. This CDR3 contains 16 residues. CDR3 amino acids: CSAYVVGTSSTDTQYF. CDR3 sequence (DNA): TGCAGCGCTTATGTCGTCGGGACTAGCTCCACAGATACGCAGTATTTT.

The chain carries TRBV28 and TRBJ2-7; D is undetermined. V was shortened by 10 bases and J by 2 bases, with 9 bases between the two germline ends. CDR3 length: 11 residues. In germline, CDR1 is MDHEN, CDR2 SYDVKM. The CDR3 DNA reads TGTGCCACCTCAGGAACCTACGAGCAGTACTTC. Translating gives CATSGTYEQYF.

The chain employs TRBV12-3 or TRBV12-4 and TRBJ1-1, with TRBD1 identical over 12 bases. V gave up 3 bases and J gave up 7 bases; unmatched junction bases: 6. The CDR3 consists of 15 residues. In nucleotides, the CDR3 is TGTGCCAGCAGTTTCCCCGGGACAGGGGGCGGTGAAGCTTTCTTT. It encodes CASSFPGTGGGEAFF.

The gene calls are TRBV7-9 and TRBJ1-6; 7 bases align to TRBD1. CDR1 SEHNR and CDR2 FQNEAQ come from the germline V gene (reference sequence). The CDR3 loop spans 18 amino acids. Trimming cost V 4 bases and J 4 bases; bases outside gene matches: 13. The CDR3, as DNA: TGTGCCAGCAGCTCCAGACCGGGACAGTCGGGGTATAATTCACCCCTCCACTTT. It translates to CASSSRPGQSGYNSPLHF.

Only a few counts were recorded for this clonotype. The chain employs TRBV5-1 and TRBJ1-1; D remains ambiguous. The germline V gene has CDR1 SGHRS and CDR2 YFSETQ. Trimming cost V 2 bases and J 3 bases, with 14 bases left between them. CDR3 length: 15 residues. In DNA, the CDR3 is TGCGCCAGCAGCTTTTTAGGCGGGGTGGACACTGAAGCTTTCTTT. Its protein product is CASSFLGGVDTEAFF.

This clonotype was found many times. The chain is built from TRBV12-3 or TRBV12-4 and TRBJ1-4, with a weak D call TRBD1 (5 bases). V lost 3 bases and J 5 bases, leaving 13 bases between the germline ends. The CDR3 consists of 15 residues. Here the CDR3 reads CASSFLGRENEKLFF. The CDR3 DNA is TGTGCCAGCAGTTTCCTGGGCAGGGAAAATGAAAAACTGTTTTTT.

This clonotype was detected a few times. J is TRBJ2-1 and V is TRBV30; the match to TRBD2 covers 9 bases. CDR3 size: 13 residues. Germline CDR1 is GTSNPN and CDR2 is SVGIG (reference sequence). V trimming: 4 bases; J trimming: 7 bases; junction bases outside the gene matches: 5. The CDR3 reads CAWTSGAWNEQFF. The CDR3, as DNA: TGTGCCTGGACTAGCGGGGCTTGGAATGAGCAGTTCTTC.

CDR3 protein: CASGRTGDYGYTF. CDR3 nucleotide sequence: TGTGCCAGCGGGCGGACAGGGGACTATGGCTACACCTTC. The J gene is TRBJ1-2, the V gene TRBV2; 9 bases align to TRBD1. CDR3 length: 13 amino acids. V lost 8 bases and J lost 3; bases outside the gene matches: 4. CDR1 SNHLY and CDR2 FYNNEI come from the germline V gene. The whole variable domain, remainder taken from reference TRBV2 and TRBJ1-2, is EPEVTQTPSHQVTQMGQEVILRCVPISNHLYFYWYRQILGQKVEFLVSFYNNEISEKSEIFDDQFSVERPDGSNFTLKIRSTKLEDSAMYFCASGRTGDYGYTFGSGTRLTVV.

J is TRBJ2-2 and V is TRBV6-2 or TRBV6-3; D not resolved. There are 14 residues in the CDR3. The germline V and J ends were trimmed by 7 bases and 4 bases, with 13 bases remaining between them. CDR1 and CDR2 from the germline V gene are MNHEY and SVGEGT. CDR3 protein: CASKGAASTGELFF. The DNA for the CDR3 is TGTGCCAGCAAAGGAGCCGCGAGCACCGGGGAGCTGTTTTTT.

The table lists this clonotype with a few counts. This rearrangement joins TRBV4-1 to TRBJ2-3; 12 positions match TRBD2. V shed 7 bases, J shed 0 bases, and the junction held 11 bases outside the gene matches. In germline, CDR1 is MGHRA, CDR2 YSYEKL. The CDR3 is 18 amino acids. CDR3 bases: TGCGCCAGCACGCTACTAGCGGGAGGTTCCACTAGCACAGATACGCAGTATTTT. Encoded protein: CASTLLAGGSTSTDTQYF.

This clonotype was observed a handful of times. The gene calls are TRBV7-6 and TRBJ1-1; D possibly corresponds to TRBD1 (6 bases). V shed 5 bases and J shed 8 bases, with 15 bases lying between them. Per the germline V gene, CDR1 is SGHVS and CDR2 is FNYEAQ. This CDR3 has 13 amino acids. In DNA form, the CDR3 reads TGTGCCAGCAGCCACACTTTGACAGGCGAAGCTTTCTTT. As protein: CASSHTLTGEAFF. Full variable domain (missing parts from reference TRBV7-6 and TRBJ1-1): GAGVSQSPRYKVTKRGQDVALRCDPISGHVSLYWYRQALGQGPEFLTYFNYEAQQDKSGLPNDRFSAERPEGSISTLTIQRTEQRDSAMYRCASSHTLTGEAFFGQGTRLTVV.